This TCR beta chain was sequenced in a study of T-cell reconstitution after alpha-beta-depleted transplantation in children (dated by TCRdb to the mid-2010s). As for the study more broadly: Using TCR repertoire profiling, the study followed T-cell immune reconstitution in a quantitative way in children after TCRalphabeta/CD19-depleted allogeneic hematopoietic cell transplantation.

Including the terminal cysteine and phenylalanine, the CDR3 comprises 11 residues. The retained sequence is limited to the CDR3, 33 bases, with the frame set at the first base. V is clipped by 7 bases and J by 3 bases, and the sequence between their germline boundaries is 6 bases long. Taken from the germline V gene, the CDR1 and CDR2 loops are SGHTA and FQGNSA. Library preparation was by PCR. These reads were obtained on an Illumina HiSeq 2500. TCR libraries were prepared with molecular barcoding, using unique molecular identifiers to normalize TCRbeta repertoire quantification. The raw public data were reprocessed by TCRdb itself: fastp quality trimming at Q25, MiXCR clonotype calling, in-frame beta chains only. Every distinct CDR3 protein forms one entry, paired with its most common genes and DNA. The sample has some 500,000 distinct CDR3 sequences on record, 32% of them singletons. 2% to 3% of the sample comes from the top ten.

Note on this clonotype: No antigen is known for it. There are no base qualities to consult, and no much larger clone falls within one base.

The material sequenced was PBMCs from the stem cell graft donor, taken from the stem cell graft. The sequence was collected from a human donor who donated a stem cell graft to a child with aplastic anemia. The chain is encoded by TRBV7-2 joined to TRBJ1-1; there is no confident call for the D gene. The CDR3 protein sequence reads: CASTKDTEAFF. In nucleotide form, the sequence is TGTGCCAGCACCAAGGACACTGAAGCTTTCTTT. The full variable domain, completed from the reference TRBV7-2 and TRBJ1-1 proteins outside the CDR3, reads GAGVSQSPSNKVTEKGKDVELRCDPISGHTALYWYRQSLGQGLEFLIYFQGNSAPDKSGLPSDRFSAERTGGSVSTLTIQRTQQEDSAVYLCASTKDTEAFFGQGTRLTVV.